The present entry profiles one T cell receptor beta chain with its context. Its matching antigen is unknown. V trimming: 2 bases; J trimming: 8 bases; junction bases outside the gene matches: 8. CDR1 MNHNS and CDR2 SASEGT come from the germline V gene. The CDR3 loop spans 15 amino acids. The data originate from a study of T cells in tuberculosis. Whole-study context: T cells were selected with CD1B tetramers loaded with glucose monomycolate. A South African cohort included IGRA-negative adolescents, latently infected IGRA-positive adolescents and adults with active tuberculosis. Study outcomes and limitations: Active tuberculosis alpha repertoires lay closer to GMM-specific TCRs than controls'.

The repertoire was sequenced with immunoSEQ multiplex PCR; TCRdb's copy has only in-frame clones and lacks some. This table holds around 38,000 clones, over 90% found once. This chain uses TRBV6-1 with TRBJ1-4, with TRBD1 matching over 7 bases. This sequence was found in a donor aged 10-29 years with latent tuberculosis or without tuberculosis infection. The sequenced material came from PBMCs. The CDR3 region is CASSENWAGGEKLFF. The CDR3, as DNA: TGTGCCAGCAGTGAAAACTGGGCAGGGGGGGAAAAACTGTTTTTT.